The 27 T cell receptor beta chains below all came from one sample that was sequenced in a study of T-cell reconstitution after alpha-beta-depleted transplantation in children. This sample's TCRbeta library carried unique molecular identifier barcodes. TCRdb analysed the PCR reads with MiXCR anew, one entry per CDR3 protein. The sample has 170,000 or so distinct CDR3 sequences; approximately 6.8% are singletons. The input for sequencing was PBMCs from the stem cell graft donor, taken from the stem cell graft. These receptors all stem from a human donor who donated a stem cell graft to a child with Wiskott-Aldrich syndrome.

The V and J genes are TRBV5-1 and TRBJ2-3; no clear D gene. This CDR3 has 14 amino acids. Trimming took 5 bases from V and 2 from J, leaving 12 bases between them. In germline, CDR1 is SGHRS, CDR2 YFSETQ. CDR3: CASSLPPSTDTQYF. CDR3 nucleotides: TGCGCCAGCAGTTTGCCACCCTCCACAGATACGCAGTATTTT.

This clonotype was seen ten or more times. This rearrangement joins TRBV29-1 to TRBJ2-2; D remains unclear. The germline V gene has CDR1 SQVTM and CDR2 ANQGSEA. The CDR3 covers 13 residues. The germline V and J ends were trimmed by 1 base and 8 bases, with 11 bases remaining between them. This CDR3 is CSVEARMGGELFF. DNA of the CDR3: TGCAGCGTTGAAGCCCGGATGGGGGGGGAGCTGTTTTTT.

The chain links TRBV12-3 or TRBV12-4 to TRBJ1-5; TRBD1 aligns across 9 bases. Trimming removed 5 bases from V and 4 bases from J; junction bases left unmatched: 6. CDR3 length: 15 amino acids. The CDR3 is CASSPGTGRNQPQHF. The CDR3 DNA sequence: TGTGCCAGCAGTCCTGGGACAGGGAGGAATCAGCCCCAGCATTTT.

The chain couples TRBV11-2 to TRBJ2-1, with D perhaps TRBD1 or TRBD2 (5 bases each). Trimming stripped 0 bases from V and 15 bases from J, with 15 bases between. The CDR3 sequence is 13 residues long. From germline, CDR1 is SGHAT and CDR2 FQNNGV. The CDR3 nucleotides are TGTGCCAGCAGCTTAGAAATCTTTGGGGGAGCGTTCTTC. It translates to CASSLEIFGGAFF.

This clonotype was seen ten or more times. The CDR3 sequence is CASRLSGQGGNEQYF. The CDR3 nucleotides read TGTGCCAGCAGGCTGTCGGGACAGGGTGGCAACGAGCAGTACTTC. The chain combines TRBV12-3 or TRBV12-4 with TRBJ2-7; 9 bases line up with TRBD1. V lost 6 bases and J lost 5; bases outside the gene matches: 11. The CDR3 is 15 amino acids.

In its sample, this clonotype was seen many times. The genes are TRBV20-1 and TRBJ2-5, with D perhaps TRBD2 (5 bases). Trimming took 5 bases from V and 1 from J, leaving 11 bases between them. The CDR3 is 13 amino acids. CDR1 DFQATT and CDR2 SNEGSKA come from the germline V gene (reference sequence). The CDR3 nucleotides are TGCAGTGCTCCGGGAATAACCCAAGAGACCCAGTACTTC. Amino acids: CSAPGITQETQYF.

At least ten counts were recorded for this clonotype. This sequence joins TRBV5-1 and TRBJ2-6, with D perhaps given as TRBD1 or TRBD2 (5 bases each). There are 16 residues in the CDR3. V was cut by 3 bases and J by 0 bases, with 10 bases left in between. In germline, CDR1 is SGHRS, CDR2 YFSETQ. The CDR3 here is CASSSGTVSGANVLTF. The CDR3 DNA follows: TGCGCCAGCAGCTCCGGGACCGTCTCTGGGGCCAACGTCCTGACTTTC.

This clonotype was counted many times. CDR3 sequence (DNA): TGCGCCAGCAGCAGAGGGGGCCTAGCGGGGGGATACAATGAGCAGTTCTTC. Translating it yields CASSRGGLAGGYNEQFF. The rearrangement joins TRBV5-1 to TRBJ2-1, with 11 bases identical to TRBD2. The J segment lost 4 bases and the V segment lost 4 bases, leaving 10 bases of the junction unmatched. CDR3 length equals 17 residues. Germline CDR1 SGHRS, CDR2 YFSETQ. The entire variable domain, with the rest obtained from reference TRBV5-1 and TRBJ2-1, is as follows: KAGVTQTPRYLIKTRGQQVTLSCSPISGHRSVSWYQQTPGQGLQFLFEYFSETQRNKGNFPGRFSGRQFSNSRSEMNVSTLELGDSALYLCASSRGGLAGGYNEQFFGPGTRLTVL.

There are many counts of this clonotype. V usage is TRBV12-3 or TRBV12-4 and J usage is TRBJ2-3; 12 positions agree with TRBD2. The CDR3 covers 15 residues. V trimming: 6 bases; J trimming: 4 bases; junction bases outside the gene matches: 5. The CDR3 nucleotides read TGTGCCAGCAGCCCTAGCGGGAGGGCCCCAGATACGCAGTATTTT. This codes for CASSPSGRAPDTQYF.

Remarks on this clonotype: A much larger clone is a single base away; this may be a read error. This CDR3 is missing its conserved last phenylalanine or tryptophan, likely due to a read error. The V gene is TRBV29-1, the J gene TRBJ2-1; 12 bases match TRBD1. This CDR3 region has 14 residues. CDR1 is SQVTM and CDR2 is ANQGSEA in the germline V gene. V gave up 4 bases and J gave up 7 bases; unmatched junction bases: 5. The CDR3 sequence is CSVVRDRGRNEQFY. CDR3 nucleotide sequence: TGCAGCGTTGTCCGGGACAGGGGGCGGAATGAGCAGTTCTAC.

Ten or more counts support this clonotype. This chain uses TRBV12-3 or TRBV12-4 with TRBJ1-2; D gene ambiguous. The V end was cut by 3 bases, the J end by 1 base, with 6 bases between. The CDR3 extends over 13 amino acids. The CDR3 nucleotides are TGTGCCAGCAGTTTTGCCGGTAACTATGGCTACACCTTC. Translating gives CASSFAGNYGYTF.

This clonotype was picked up many times. J is TRBJ2-2 and V is TRBV7-2; D is possibly TRBD1 or TRBD2 (6 bases each). CDR3 size: 15 residues. Germline CDR1 reads SGHTA; CDR2 reads FQGNSA. Between the trimmed V and J ends, which lost 2 bases and 4 bases, there was a span of 11 bases. CDR3 nucleotide sequence: TGTGCCAGCAGCTTATTGGGGGGCCCCACCGGGGAGCTGTTTTTT. This translates into CASSLLGGPTGELFF. The full variable domain, rest sourced from reference TRBV7-2 and TRBJ2-2, is GAGVSQSPSNKVTEKGKDVELRCDPISGHTALYWYRQSLGQGLEFLIYFQGNSAPDKSGLPSDRFSAERTGGSVSTLTIQRTQQEDSAVYLCASSLLGGPTGELFFGEGSRLTVL.

This clonotype was counted at least ten times. The chain links TRBV29-1 to TRBJ1-5; 8 bases map to TRBD1. Germline V gene data show CDR1 as SQVTM and CDR2 as ANQGSEA. There are 13 residues in the CDR3. V dropped 4 bases and J dropped 6; count of bases not matched to a gene: 5. The CDR3 nucleotides read TGCAGCGTTGGGGACAGGAGGGGTCAGCCCCAGCATTTT. Its translation is CSVGDRRGQPQHF.

This chain links TRBV24-1 with TRBJ1-1; no clear D gene. CDR1 KGHDR and CDR2 SFDVKD come from the germline V gene. V lost 5 bases and J lost 0, with 3 bases in between. The CDR3 spans 12 residues. The CDR3 nucleotides are TGTGCCACCAGTGGGTTGAACACTGAAGCTTTCTTT. Encoded protein: CATSGLNTEAFF.

The V gene is TRBV20-1, the J gene TRBJ1-5; D gene uncertain. Germline-derived CDR1 and CDR2 are DFQATT and SNEGSKA (reference sequence). The V end lost 4 bases, the J end lost 8 bases, and 12 bases lay between the germline ends. The CDR3 covers 12 residues. Here the CDR3 reads CSATTVGEPQHF. The CDR3 bases are TGCAGTGCTACCACAGTGGGTGAGCCCCAGCATTTT.

The chain couples TRBV5-6 to TRBJ1-5, with a weak D call TRBD1 (6 bases). CDR1 SGHDT and CDR2 YYEEEE come from the germline V gene. Trimming cost V 0 bases and J 0 bases, with 22 bases left between them. This CDR3 is 20 amino acids long. DNA of the CDR3: TGTGCCAGCAGCTTGGCCGACAGGAAATTACCGGACTATAGCAATCAGCCCCAGCATTTT. This encodes CASSLADRKLPDYSNQPQHF. Full variable domain (missing parts from reference TRBV5-6 and TRBJ1-5): DAGVTQSPTHLIKTRGQQVTLRCSPKSGHDTVSWYQQALGQGPQFIFQYYEEEERQRGNFPDRFSGHQFPNYSSELNVNALLLGDSALYLCASSLADRKLPDYSNQPQHFGDGTRLSIL.

The DNA of the CDR3 is TGTGCCAGTAGTGCACAGTCCGGGGGTGGCTACACCTTC. Amino acids: CASSAQSGGGYTF. V usage is TRBV19 and J usage is TRBJ1-2; D perhaps matches TRBD1 (5 bases). CDR3 size: 13 residues. CDR1 is LNHDA, CDR2 SQIVND, per germline (reference sequence). Trimming stripped 5 bases from V and 7 bases from J, with 14 bases between.

Ten or more counts support this clonotype. V gene TRBV12-5 combines with J gene TRBJ2-2; 7 nucleotides line up with TRBD1. Germline CDR1 LGHNT, CDR2 FRNRAP. CDR3 length equals 17 residues. Trimming took 6 bases from V and 6 from J; bases not matched to a gene: 16. CDR3 region: CASGSTRGSPHAGELFF. CDR3 coding DNA: TGTGCTAGTGGATCTACCAGGGGGAGTCCCCACGCCGGGGAGCTGTTTTTT.

This chain joins TRBV20-1 and TRBJ1-2; tentatively, D is TRBD1 (6 bases). The CDR3 runs to 11 residues. The ends were cut back, 4 bases at V and 8 bases at J, with 11 bases in the middle. Germline-derived CDR1 and CDR2 are DFQATT and SNEGSKA (reference sequence). The CDR3 DNA follows: TGCAGTGCTATTGCAGGGGCGGGCTACACCTTC. Protein product: CSAIAGAGYTF.

This clonotype was detected a few times. The chain joins TRBV30 to TRBJ2-5; perhaps D is TRBD1 or TRBD2 (6 bases each). Trimming pared 3 bases from V and 5 bases from J, leaving 16 bases between. Germline lookup yields CDR1 GTSNPN and CDR2 SVGIG (reference sequence). The CDR3 totals 14 residues. CDR3 in amino acids: CAWRSGGRWETQYF. The CDR3 DNA reads as TGTGCCTGGAGAAGTGGGGGGCGCTGGGAGACCCAGTACTTC.

This clonotype showed up many times. This chain connects TRBV5-5 to TRBJ2-3, with unresolved D. The CDR3 length is 14 residues. V was shortened by 5 bases and J by 0 bases, with 10 bases between the two germline ends. Germline V gene data show CDR1 as SGHKS and CDR2 as YYEKEE (reference sequence). CDR3 sequence reads: CASSYVTSTDTQYF. CDR3 nucleotides: TGTGCCAGCAGTTACGTAACTAGCACAGATACGCAGTATTTT.

Only a few counts were recorded for this clonotype. V is TRBV11-2 and J is TRBJ2-5; 9 nucleotides align to TRBD1. Per the germline V gene, CDR1 is SGHAT and CDR2 is FQNNGV. This CDR3 is built from 18 residues. Germline trimming cut 2 bases from V and 5 bases from J; bases unmatched to any gene: 15. CDR3: CASSLHGTGYRSLETQYF. CDR3 sequence (DNA): TGTGCCAGCAGCTTACACGGGACAGGGTACCGCTCGCTGGAGACCCAGTACTTC.

Ten or more counts support this clonotype. The gene calls are TRBV4-1 and TRBJ1-5; tentative D call: TRBD1 (5 bases). V gave up 0 bases and J gave up 6 bases, with 12 bases separating them. Germline V gives CDR1 MGHRA, CDR2 YSYEKL. This CDR3 has 15 amino acids. The CDR3 DNA follows: TGCGCCAGCAGCCAAGATGGGCAGGGCACTCAGCCCCAGCATTTT. Its translation: CASSQDGQGTQPQHF.

This rearrangement joins TRBV7-8 to TRBJ2-5; D is possibly TRBD1 (8 bases). Germline V CDR1 and CDR2: SGHVS, FQNEAQ. Trimming took off 1 base at V and 4 bases at J, with 13 bases between the two ends. CDR3 length equals 15 residues. The CDR3 loop reads CASSLEDREGETQYF. The DNA for the CDR3 is TGTGCCAGCAGCTTAGAGGACAGGGAGGGAGAGACCCAGTACTTC.

V gene TRBV28 combines with J gene TRBJ2-7, with D possibly matching TRBD1 (6 bases). V was trimmed by 5 bases and J by 11 bases, leaving 16 bases between them. Germline V gene data show CDR1 as MDHEN and CDR2 as SYDVKM. The CDR3 runs 12 residues. This chain's CDR3 is CASSKGEQVKYF. The CDR3 nucleotides are TGTGCCAGCAGTAAGGGGGAACAGGTCAAGTACTTC.

This clonotype was recorded at least ten times. The CDR3 spells CASSQGVLGNQPQHF. CDR3 DNA sequence: TGCGCCAGCAGCCAAGGCGTGTTGGGCAATCAGCCCCAGCATTTT. This chain uses TRBV4-3 with TRBJ1-5; no definite D call. Germline CDR1 and CDR2: LGHNA and YSLEER. Trimming took off 1 base at V and 2 bases at J, with 9 bases between the two ends. This CDR3 is 15 amino acids long.

The chain couples TRBV24-1 to TRBJ1-5; unclear D gene. From germline, CDR1 is KGHDR and CDR2 SFDVKD. The V and J ends lost 3 bases and 4 bases respectively, with 9 bases between them. The CDR3 spans 14 residues. CDR3 coding DNA: TGTGCCACCAGTGATACCGACGATAATCAGCCCCAGCATTTT. As protein: CATSDTDDNQPQHF.